The 28 T cell receptor beta chains below were found in one sample sequenced in a study of human T cells and chemical hapten exposure. TCRdb passed the RACE reads through MiXCR, listing each CDR3 protein once. The sample shows over 65,000 distinct CDR3 sequences, roughly 10% of them seen only once. The time point is: patch test 2, 6 weeks after DPC sensitization. Treatment indicated: therapeutic diphenylcyclopropenone sensitization with weekly scalp DPC. The input for sequencing was whole blood, taken in connection with sensitization to the hapten diphenylcyclopropenone (DPC). The receptors come from a man aged 18-30 years with alopecia areata. Some clones in this sample may be carry-over from other donors' samples.

Of note for this clonotype: This sequence may be a read error, since a much larger clone differs from it by one base. The J gene is TRBJ2-7, the V gene TRBV7-3; the D gene could be TRBD1 or TRBD2 (5 bases each). V was pared by 2 bases and J by 5 bases, with 10 bases between. This CDR3 region has 13 residues. CDR1 is SGHTA and CDR2 is FQGTGA in the germline V gene. Here the CDR3 DNA reads TGTGCCAGCAGCTTACAGCTGGGGGACGAGCAGTACTTC. As protein: CASSLQLGDEQYF. Filled out from reference TRBV7-3 and TRBJ2-7, the complete variable domain reads GAGVSQTPSNKVTEKGKYVELRCDPISGHTALYWYRQSLGQGPEFLIYFQGTGAADDSGLPNDRFFAVRPEGSVSTLKIQRTERGDSAVYLCASSLQLGDEQYFGPGTRLTVT.

This clonotype was recorded many times. The chain joins TRBV7-9 to TRBJ2-7; TRBD1 is a possible D gene (6 bases). CDR1 and CDR2 (germline): SEHNR, FQNEAQ (reference sequence). The CDR3 has 14 amino acids. The V gene lost 5 bases and the J gene lost 5 bases, with 16 bases spanning the gap. As DNA, the CDR3 is TGTGCCAGCAGCGACTCCTACCAGGGGAACGAGCAGTACGTC. Protein: CASSDSYQGNEQYV.

This clonotype was seen many times. Written as DNA, the CDR3 is TGTGCCAGCAGCGTAGGGACAGCGGTCACAGATACGCAGTATTTT. As protein: CASSVGTAVTDTQYF. V gene TRBV9 combines with J gene TRBJ2-3; a possible D gene is TRBD1 (6 bases). Germline assignment: CDR1 SGDLS and CDR2 YYNGEE. CDR3 size: 15 residues. Deletions cut 0 bases from V and 2 bases from J, with 10 bases between. Using reference TRBV9 and TRBJ2-3 for the parts outside the CDR3, the full variable domain is DSGVTQTPKHLITATGQRVTLRCSPRSGDLSVYWYQQSLDQGLQFLIQYYNGEERAKGNILERFSAQQFPDLHSELNLSSLELGDSALYFCASSVGTAVTDTQYFGPGTRLTVL.

This clonotype has more than one count but fewer than ten. This rearrangement joins TRBV4-2 to TRBJ2-7; D is perhaps TRBD1 (6 bases). This CDR3 is built from 14 residues. Trimming shortened V by 1 base and J by 0 bases, and 7 bases separated the two germline ends. Germline V gene lookup returns CDR1 LGHNA and CDR2 YNFKEQ. The CDR3 nucleotides read TGTGCCAGCAGCCAAGGGGACACCTCCTACGAGCAGTACTTC. It translates to CASSQGDTSYEQYF.

The chain uses TRBV6-6 and TRBJ1-4; the match to TRBD1 covers 9 bases. CDR1 MNHNY and CDR2 SVGAGI come from the germline V gene (reference sequence). The V gene end was trimmed by 2 bases and the J gene end by 7 bases; junction bases not matched to a gene: 8. This CDR3 spans 16 amino acids. The CDR3 sequence: CASSYPTGTGSEKLFF. The CDR3 DNA reads as TGTGCCAGCAGTTACCCGACCGGGACAGGGTCTGAAAAACTGTTTTTT.

This clonotype was seen a few times. V gene TRBV5-1 combines with J gene TRBJ2-5, with D possibly being TRBD1 or TRBD2 (5 bases each). CDR1 is SGHRS, CDR2 YFSETQ, per germline. With 4 bases removed from V and 2 bases from J, the gap between germline ends came to 12 bases. The CDR3 runs to 14 residues. In DNA form, the CDR3 reads TGCGCCAGCAGCCTCGGGACGGATCAAGAGACCCAGTACTTC. Translating gives CASSLGTDQETQYF.

Turning to this clonotype: Given a much more abundant clone one base away, this may be a read error. J is TRBJ1-5 and V is TRBV18; D ambiguous. The germline CDR1 and CDR2 sequences are KGHSH and LQKENI. The CDR3 covers 14 residues. The CDR3 coding sequence is TGTGCCATCTCACGGAGGGTAGGAGACCAGCCCCAGCATTTT. As protein: CAISRRVGDQPQHF.

The genes are TRBV9 and TRBJ2-5; D is perhaps TRBD1 (5 bases). The CDR3 spans 13 residues. The germline V and J ends were trimmed by 4 bases and 4 bases, with 11 bases remaining between them. Per the germline V gene, CDR1 is SGDLS and CDR2 is YYNGEE. CDR3 sequence reads: CASSLAGRETQYF. DNA of the CDR3: TGTGCCAGCAGCCTCGCAGGGCGAGAGACCCAGTACTTC.

This clonotype showed up just a few times. V and J are TRBV7-3 and TRBJ1-1; D remains ambiguous. The germline CDR1 and CDR2 sequences are SGHTA and FQGTGA. The CDR3 extends over 15 amino acids. The V end was cut by 3 bases, the J end by 4 bases, with 15 bases between. The CDR3 DNA follows: TGTGCCAGCAGCTTGGATCCGACCCGAGGCACTGAAGCTTTCTTT. Its protein is CASSLDPTRGTEAFF.

This clonotype was counted ten times or more. The V and J genes are TRBV20-1 and TRBJ2-7; D is perhaps TRBD2 (5 bases). Trimming removed 3 bases at V and 6 bases at J, with 9 bases between. The V gene's germline CDR1 is DFQATT and CDR2 SNEGSKA (reference sequence). The CDR3 sequence is 11 residues long. The CDR3 nucleotides read TGCAGTGCTAGGAGGGAGTTCGAGCAGTACTTC. Translating gives CSARREFEQYF.

This chain uses TRBV21-1 with TRBJ1-2; the table's TRBD1 call for D was not verified on the DNA. TRBV21-1 is listed as a pseudogene. The length of the CDR3 is 19 residues. For the CDR3, the DNA is TGTGCCAGCAGCCCCCACTCCGGGAACCGATGGCGAGCTAACTATGGCTACACCTTC. It encodes CASSPHSGNRWRANYGYTF.

The chain joins TRBV27 to TRBJ2-3, with D possibly TRBD2 on 7 matching bases. The germline V and J ends were trimmed by 4 bases and 0 bases, with 14 bases remaining between them. The length of the CDR3 is 16 residues. Germline values: CDR1 MNHEY, CDR2 SMNVEV (reference sequence). DNA for the CDR3: TGTGCCAGCAGTTCCCCCGGGGGGCTAAGCACAGATACGCAGTATTTT. Its protein is CASSSPGGLSTDTQYF.

This clonotype was detected only a few times. The chain is built from TRBV7-2 and TRBJ2-7; 10 bases agree with TRBD1. CDR3 size: 15 residues. Germline CDR1 reads SGHTA; CDR2 reads FQGNSA. V was clipped by 3 bases and J by 4 bases; unmatched bases: 6. In DNA, the CDR3 is TGTGCCAGCAGCTTTCACGGACAGGGGGGGTACGAGCAGTACTTC. As protein: CASSFHGQGGYEQYF. Together with reference TRBV7-2 and TRBJ2-7, the CDR3 gives the full variable domain: GAGVSQSPSNKVTEKGKDVELRCDPISGHTALYWYRQSLGQGLEFLIYFQGNSAPDKSGLPSDRFSAERTGGSVSTLTIQRTQQEDSAVYLCASSFHGQGGYEQYFGPGTRLTVT.

This clonotype came up a few times. The V call is TRBV10-3, the J call TRBJ1-1; D may be TRBD1 (6 bases). The CDR3 extends over 13 amino acids. V lost 3 bases and J 6 bases, leaving 11 bases between the germline ends. Germline V gene lookup returns CDR1 ENHRY and CDR2 SYGVKD. In nucleotides, the CDR3 is TGTGCCATCAGTGAAGAGGGGGTTGCTGAAGCTTTCTTT. Translation gives CAISEEGVAEAFF.

The chain is built from TRBV28 and TRBJ1-2, with D possibly matching TRBD1 (6 bases). Trimming cost V 5 bases and J 8 bases, with 12 bases left between them. This CDR3 comprises 12 residues. The germline V gene encodes CDR1 MDHEN and CDR2 SYDVKM. The DNA for the CDR3 is TGTGCCAGCAGTCTTACAGGGAGAGGCTACACCTTC. Encoded protein: CASSLTGRGYTF.

In this sample, this clonotype turned up many times. V gene TRBV10-2 combines with J gene TRBJ1-1; D is unresolved. V was shortened by 0 bases and J by 4 bases, with 15 bases between the two germline ends. The CDR3 is made up of 16 amino acids. The germline CDR1 and CDR2 sequences are WSHSY and SAAADI. Here the CDR3 reads CASSESTGTLPTEAFF. Here the CDR3 DNA reads TGCGCCAGCAGTGAGTCGACGGGCACCTTGCCCACTGAAGCTTTCTTT.

This clonotype has a single count. V gene TRBV12-3 or TRBV12-4 combines with J gene TRBJ1-5, with D unclear. Trimming removed 0 bases from V and 3 bases from J, with 9 bases in between. The CDR3 length is 15 residues. The CDR3 sequence: CASSLALGYNQPQHF. The DNA for the CDR3 is TGTGCCAGCAGTTTAGCGCTAGGGTACAATCAGCCCCAGCATTTT.

The chain carries TRBV6-2 or TRBV6-3 and TRBJ2-5; no reliable D call. Between the trimmed V and J ends, which lost 7 bases and 0 bases, there was a span of 9 bases. Germline assignment: CDR1 MNHEY and CDR2 SVGEGT. The CDR3 extends over 13 amino acids. This CDR3 reads CASTLSYQETQYF. The CDR3 DNA follows: TGTGCCAGCACCTTGAGTTACCAAGAGACCCAGTACTTC.

The V gene is TRBV18, the J gene TRBJ2-7; 10 bases agree with TRBD1. Germline values: CDR1 KGHSH, CDR2 LQKENI. V lost 4 bases to trimming and J lost 5 bases; unmatched junction nucleotides: 8. This CDR3 is 15 amino acids long. This chain's CDR3 is CASSLRTGGANEQYV. CDR3 bases: TGTGCCAGCTCACTACGGACAGGGGGTGCGAACGAGCAGTACGTC.

This clonotype was seen more than once but under ten times. The chain combines TRBV12-3 or TRBV12-4 with TRBJ1-1; D is ambiguous. The CDR3 is made up of 12 amino acids. Trimming pared 7 bases from V and 0 bases from J, leaving 6 bases between. The CDR3 DNA is TGTGCCAGCACGGGCCTGAACACTGAAGCTTTCTTT. Residues: CASTGLNTEAFF.

Many counts were recorded for this clonotype. The chain is built from TRBV11-2 and TRBJ2-1, with unresolved D. V gave up 5 bases and J gave up 4 bases, with 6 bases separating them. Germline V gene data show CDR1 as SGHAT and CDR2 as FQNNGV. The CDR3 consists of 12 residues. The DNA for the CDR3 is TGTGCCAGCAGCACATGGTACAATGAGCAGTTCTTC. Translating it yields CASSTWYNEQFF.

This clonotype was observed many times. The CDR3 sequence: CSALSRGGRAFF. The DNA for the CDR3 is TGCAGCGCCCTCTCCAGGGGTGGTCGAGCTTTCTTT. The V call is TRBV29-1, the J call TRBJ1-1; D possibly corresponds to TRBD1 (6 bases). The germline gives CDR1 SQVTM, CDR2 ANQGSEA. CDR3 length equals 12 residues. Trimming took off 7 bases at V and 10 bases at J, with 19 bases between the two ends.

This chain links TRBV12-3 or TRBV12-4 with TRBJ1-1; tentative D call: TRBD1 (6 bases). This CDR3 contains 12 residues. V lost 5 bases and J lost 11, with 15 bases in between. For the CDR3, the DNA is TGTGCCAGCAGTCAACAGGGTTATCGGGCTTTCTTT. Its protein product is CASSQQGYRAFF.

This chain joins TRBV20-1 and TRBJ2-3, with D perhaps TRBD2 (5 bases). Germline V CDR1 and CDR2: DFQATT, SNEGSKA (reference sequence). The CDR3 extends over 16 amino acids. Deletions cut 0 bases from V and 10 bases from J, with 23 bases between. The CDR3 coding sequence is TGCAGTGCTAGAGATACGGAGGAATATTCGCCTACTGCGCAGTATTTT. Translation: CSARDTEEYSPTAQYF.

The chain joins TRBV15 to TRBJ2-1; TRBD1 matches at 11 bases. J lost 14 bases, V lost 4 bases, and 4 bases had no gene match. This CDR3 spans 12 amino acids. Germline lookup yields CDR1 LNHNV and CDR2 YYDKDF (reference sequence). The chain's CDR3 is CATSTGTGGKFF. Here the CDR3 DNA reads TGTGCCACCAGCACCGGGACAGGGGGAAAGTTCTTC.

The chain uses TRBV29-1 and TRBJ2-1; no definite D call. Trimming pared 7 bases from V and 3 bases from J, leaving 13 bases between. Germline CDR1 SQVTM, CDR2 ANQGSEA. The CDR3 runs 13 residues. CDR3 in DNA: TGCAGCGGGACCCGGTCCAGCTACAATGAGCAGTTCTTC. It is translated as CSGTRSSYNEQFF.

This clonotype has a count of ten or more. The chain joins TRBV5-4 to TRBJ2-3; D call uncertain. The germline V gene encodes CDR1 SGHNT and CDR2 YYREEE (reference sequence). Trimming removed 1 base from V and 4 bases from J, with 4 bases in between. The CDR3 extends over 12 amino acids. The CDR3 spells CASSLLADTQYF. The CDR3 nucleotides are TGTGCCAGCAGCTTGCTTGCAGATACGCAGTATTTT.

The V gene is TRBV5-1, the J gene TRBJ1-3; D is unresolved. This CDR3 has 15 amino acids. Trimming took 0 bases from V and 0 from J, leaving 7 bases between them. CDR1 is SGHRS and CDR2 is YFSETQ in the germline V gene. Here the CDR3 reads CASSLDGNSGNTIYF. As DNA, the CDR3 is TGCGCCAGCAGCTTGGACGGTAACTCTGGAAACACCATATATTTT. The entire variable domain, with the rest obtained from reference TRBV5-1 and TRBJ1-3, is as follows: KAGVTQTPRYLIKTRGQQVTLSCSPISGHRSVSWYQQTPGQGLQFLFEYFSETQRNKGNFPGRFSGRQFSNSRSEMNVSTLELGDSALYLCASSLDGNSGNTIYFGEGSWLTVV.